A single sample is the source of the 26 T cell receptor beta chains below, sequenced in a study of blood T cells in healthy people across ages. A sample-barcoded 5' primer and a J-beta primer mix were used in a second PCR of roughly 7 to 11 cycles. MiXCR, applied by TCRdb to the 5' RACE reads, yields one record per CDR3 protein. The table has roughly 1,800,000 distinct CDR3 sequences, about 49% seen once. The sample consisted of blood. The receptor source for this set is a middle-aged woman in good health.

The gene calls are TRBV7-2 and TRBJ2-1; possible D gene TRBD1, 6 bases. This CDR3 has 15 residues. Trimming shortened V by 2 bases and J by 5 bases, and 13 bases separated the two germline ends. The germline gives CDR1 SGHTA, CDR2 FQGNSA. The CDR3: CASSLRWGTHNEQFF. The CDR3 DNA follows: TGTGCCAGCAGCTTAAGGTGGGGGACACACAATGAGCAGTTCTTC. Full variable domain (remainder filled in from reference TRBV7-2 and TRBJ2-1): GAGVSQSPSNKVTEKGKDVELRCDPISGHTALYWYRQSLGQGLEFLIYFQGNSAPDKSGLPSDRFSAERTGGSVSTLTIQRTQQEDSAVYLCASSLRWGTHNEQFFGPGTRLTVL.

This clonotype has a handful of counts. The germline gene is not matched at one end of the junction; a read error may be the cause. This chain links TRBV7-2 with TRBJ2-1; D unclear. The CDR3 runs to 12 residues. Germline CDR1 is SGHTA and CDR2 is FQGNSA. The CDR3 nucleotides read TGTGCCAGTAGCTTAGTGGCGAGTGAGCAGTTCTTC. This codes for CASSLVASEQFF.

This clonotype was picked up a small number of times. The gene calls are TRBV12-3 or TRBV12-4 and TRBJ1-2; no clear D. V lost 3 bases to trimming and J lost 4 bases, with 9 bases between them. This CDR3 region has 13 residues. The CDR3, as DNA: TGTGCCAGCAGTTTTAAGAGAGTCTATGGCTACACCTTC. Protein product: CASSFKRVYGYTF.

The chain joins TRBV20-1 to TRBJ2-1; TRBD1 aligns across 9 bases. V lost 3 bases, J lost 6 bases, and 9 bases stayed unmatched. Germline assignment: CDR1 DFQATT and CDR2 SNEGSKA (reference sequence). The CDR3 is 15 residues long. CDR3 residues: CSASGTDRGINEQFF. CDR3 nucleotides: TGCAGTGCTAGTGGCACTGACAGGGGGATCAATGAGCAGTTCTTC.

This clonotype was counted a few times. This chain uses TRBV27 with TRBJ2-1, with D perhaps TRBD1 (6 bases). V lost 2 bases and J 4 bases, leaving 12 bases between the germline ends. CDR1 and CDR2 (germline): MNHEY, SMNVEV (reference sequence). The length of the CDR3 is 15 residues. The CDR3 sequence: CASSLRDTQYNEQFF. The CDR3 DNA is TGTGCCAGCAGTTTAAGGGACACCCAATACAATGAGCAGTTCTTC.

This chain joins TRBV9 and TRBJ2-2; possible D gene TRBD2, 6 bases. Trimming stripped 4 bases from V and 3 bases from J, with 13 bases between. Germline V gene lookup returns CDR1 SGDLS and CDR2 YYNGEE. The CDR3 extends over 15 amino acids. CDR3 region: CASSHASGYTGELFF. The CDR3 nucleotides are TGTGCCAGCAGCCATGCGAGCGGGTACACCGGGGAGCTGTTTTTT.

The sample holds a few counts of this clonotype. This chain connects TRBV14 to TRBJ2-7; the match to TRBD2 covers 12 bases. The J call is doubtful: the DNA matches TRBJ2-5 better. Germline assignment: CDR1 SGHDN and CDR2 FVKESK. CDR3 length: 16 amino acids. The CDR3 sequence is CASSSLGLAGRETQYF. CDR3 DNA: TGTGCCAGCAGCTCCCTCGGACTAGCGGGGCGTGAGACCCAGTACTTC.

This clonotype was counted between two and nine times. J is TRBJ2-1 and V is TRBV5-1; tentative D call: TRBD1 (6 bases). CDR3 length: 17 residues. Trimming removed 2 bases at V and 4 bases at J, with 19 bases between. Germline lookup yields CDR1 SGHRS and CDR2 YFSETQ. Written as DNA, the CDR3 is TGCGCCAGCAGCTTCGCCACTCCAGAAAGGGGGTACAATGAGCAGTTCTTC. Translation: CASSFATPERGYNEQFF. Combining the CDR3 with reference TRBV5-1 and TRBJ2-1 gives the whole variable domain KAGVTQTPRYLIKTRGQQVTLSCSPISGHRSVSWYQQTPGQGLQFLFEYFSETQRNKGNFPGRFSGRQFSNSRSEMNVSTLELGDSALYLCASSFATPERGYNEQFFGPGTRLTVL.

This clonotype was observed a handful of times. The chain carries TRBV20-1 and TRBJ2-1; the D is unclear. Germline V CDR1 and CDR2: DFQATT, SNEGSKA (reference sequence). The CDR3 extends over 12 amino acids. V lost 7 bases and J lost 7, with 14 bases in between. CDR3 sequence: CSGARSANEQFF. The CDR3 nucleotides read TGCAGTGGAGCGCGGTCGGCTAATGAGCAGTTCTTC.

This clonotype has just one count. V and J are TRBV20-1 and TRBJ1-5, with D perhaps matching TRBD1 (6 bases). Trimming took 1 base from V and 6 from J, leaving 13 bases between them. This CDR3 has 14 residues. Per germline, CDR1 DFQATT and CDR2 SNEGSKA (reference sequence). CDR3 in amino acids: CSARGSRGGQPQHF. The CDR3 nucleotides read TGCAGTGCTAGAGGGAGCAGGGGAGGTCAGCCCCAGCATTTT.

This clonotype has just a few counts. The gene calls are TRBV28 and TRBJ2-7; D is possibly TRBD1 (6 bases). The CDR3 has 16 amino acids. Trimming stripped 2 bases from V and 3 bases from J, with 17 bases between. Per the germline V gene, CDR1 is MDHEN and CDR2 is SYDVKM. Here the CDR3 reads CASSLSPGHPGYEQYF. The CDR3 DNA follows: TGTGCCAGCAGTTTAAGCCCGGGACACCCAGGCTACGAGCAGTACTTC. Supplemented by reference TRBV28 and TRBJ2-7, the full variable domain reads DVKVTQSSRYLVKRTGEKVFLECVQDMDHENMFWYRQDPGLGLRLIYFSYDVKMKEKGDIPEGYSVSREKKERFSLILESASTNQTSMYLCASSLSPGHPGYEQYFGPGTRLTVT.

This clonotype was seen many times. The chain couples TRBV20-1 to TRBJ2-7; 9 positions agree with TRBD1. The CDR3 is 13 amino acids. The germline V gene encodes CDR1 DFQATT and CDR2 SNEGSKA (reference sequence). The junction had 5 bases not matched to a gene; V was cut back by 6 bases and J by 2 bases. The CDR3 sequence is CSATGTGPYEQYF. CDR3 DNA: TGCAGTGCCACCGGGACAGGGCCCTACGAGCAGTACTTC.

The rearrangement uses TRBV6-2 or TRBV6-3 and TRBJ1-2; D is unclear. Trimming pared 8 bases from V and 7 bases from J, leaving 5 bases between. CDR3 length: 9 amino acids. CDR1 is MNHEY and CDR2 is SVGEGT in the germline V gene. CDR3 protein: CASGSGYTF. Written as DNA, the CDR3 is TGTGCCAGCGGGAGTGGCTACACCTTC.

About this clonotype itself: Germline is not matched at one junction end, which may reflect a read error. The V and J genes are TRBV6-2 or TRBV6-3 and TRBJ1-2; D gene ambiguous. From germline, CDR1 is MNHEY and CDR2 SVGEGT. The CDR3 consists of 15 residues. The CDR3 DNA reads TGTGCCAGCAGGCCGACTCTAGGGCCTAACCATGGCTACACCTTC. Its protein is CASRPTLGPNHGYTF.

This clonotype has more than one count but fewer than ten. CDR3 bases: TGTGCCACCAGGCAGCAAGAGACCCAGTACTTC. It specifies CATRQQETQYF. The V call is TRBV24-1, the J call TRBJ2-5; D is unclear. The CDR3 length is 11 residues. Trimming cost V 7 bases and J 2 bases, with 4 bases left between them. Per germline, CDR1 KGHDR and CDR2 SFDVKD.

Only a few counts were recorded for this clonotype. This chain uses TRBV28 with TRBJ1-2, with a possible D match to TRBD1 (5 bases). Per germline, CDR1 MDHEN and CDR2 SYDVKM. The CDR3 has 13 residues. The V end was cut by 5 bases, the J end by 6 bases, with 13 bases between. DNA of the CDR3: TGTGCCAGCAGTCTACAGGTATCCAATGGCTACACCTTC. Its translation: CASSLQVSNGYTF.

This clonotype was observed a handful of times. The chain recombines TRBV20-1 with TRBJ2-6; 14 bases are a match to TRBD2. Germline V gene data show CDR1 as DFQATT and CDR2 as SNEGSKA (reference sequence). V shed 5 bases and J 0 bases; nucleotides not matched to a gene: 9. The CDR3 is 19 amino acids. The CDR3 nucleotides are TGCAGTGCTGAAGGACTAGCGGGGGGCTCTAGCTCTGGGGCCAACGTCCTGACTTTC. Its translation: CSAEGLAGGSSSGANVLTF.

This clonotype appeared a few times. V gene TRBV7-9 combines with J gene TRBJ1-2; D perhaps matches TRBD1 (6 bases). The CDR3 is 17 residues long. Per the germline V gene, CDR1 is SEHNR and CDR2 is FQNEAQ (reference sequence). V lost 5 bases to trimming and J lost 2 bases, with 21 bases between them. CDR3 region: CASSRPHPGQTNYGYTF. The CDR3, as DNA: TGTGCCAGCAGCCGCCCCCATCCTGGACAGACGAACTATGGCTACACCTTC.

The V call is TRBV20-1, the J call TRBJ2-3; D perhaps matches TRBD2 (6 bases). The CDR3 has 13 amino acids. V was clipped by 6 bases and J by 2 bases, with 12 bases between them. Looked up from germline, CDR1 is DFQATT and CDR2 is SNEGSKA (reference sequence). Here the CDR3 DNA reads TGCAGTGCCCCCGGGAGTACCACAGATACGCAGTATTTT. Its protein is CSAPGSTTDTQYF.

This clonotype has just one count. The J gene is TRBJ2-1, the V gene TRBV24-1; 10 nucleotides match TRBD2. V gave up 2 bases and J gave up 6 bases; unmatched junction bases: 6. The CDR3 is 16 amino acids. Germline CDR1 is KGHDR and CDR2 is SFDVKD. CDR3 bases: TGTGCCACCAGTGATTGGGATAGCGGGGGGCCCAATGAGCAGTTCTTC. This codes for CATSDWDSGGPNEQFF.

This chain joins TRBV4-2 and TRBJ2-3; 8 bases line up with TRBD2. Germline trimming cut 5 bases from V and 3 bases from J; bases unmatched to any gene: 10. Per the germline V gene, CDR1 is LGHNA and CDR2 is YNFKEQ. This CDR3 comprises 16 residues. The CDR3 region is CASSAQAGVRTDTQYF. In nucleotides, the CDR3 is TGTGCCAGCAGCGCTCAAGCGGGAGTTAGGACAGATACGCAGTATTTT.

This clonotype has only a few counts. The chain recombines TRBV7-3 with TRBJ2-3, with 7 bases fitting TRBD2. CDR1 is SGHTA and CDR2 is FQGTGA in the germline V gene. The CDR3 runs to 15 residues. Trimming removed 5 bases from V and 4 bases from J; junction bases left unmatched: 9. CDR3 sequence: CASSRDYGFSDTQYF. The CDR3, as DNA: TGTGCCAGCAGCCGGGACTATGGGTTTTCAGATACGCAGTATTTT.

This chain links TRBV29-1 with TRBJ1-6; possible D gene TRBD1, 5 bases. CDR3 size: 15 residues. Trimming took 3 bases from V and 5 from J, leaving 14 bases between them. Per germline, CDR1 SQVTM and CDR2 ANQGSEA. CDR3 loop: CSVDYHRTDNSPLHF. In DNA, the CDR3 is TGCAGCGTTGATTACCACAGGACCGATAATTCACCCCTCCACTTT.

The chain joins TRBV11-2 to TRBJ2-1, with 12 bases identical to TRBD2. In germline, CDR1 is SGHAT, CDR2 FQNNGV. J gave up 5 bases and V 4 bases, and 6 bases lay outside the gene matches. The CDR3 sequence is 16 residues long. CDR3 bases: TGTGCCAGCAGCTCCGGACTAGCGGGGCTTAACAATGAGCAGTTCTTC. This codes for CASSSGLAGLNNEQFF.

The rearrangement links TRBV6-2 or TRBV6-3 to TRBJ1-5; maybe TRBD1 (6 bases). V shed 5 bases and J shed 5 bases, with 16 bases lying between them. The CDR3 sequence is 15 residues long. CDR1 and CDR2 from the germline V gene are MNHEY and SVGEGT. DNA of the CDR3: TGTGCCAGCAGTATCAGAAGGGGGGACGATCAGCCCCAGCATTTT. This gives the protein CASSIRRGDDQPQHF.

The genes are TRBV18 and TRBJ2-1; TRBD2 is a possible D gene (5 bases). The CDR3 covers 17 residues. Between the trimmed V and J ends, which lost 1 base and 1 base, there was a span of 14 bases. Germline CDR1 and CDR2: KGHSH and LQKENI. In nucleotides, the CDR3 is TGTGCCAGCTCACCACTTGGGAGTAGCCCATCCTACAATGAGCAGTTCTTC. This translates into CASSPLGSSPSYNEQFF.